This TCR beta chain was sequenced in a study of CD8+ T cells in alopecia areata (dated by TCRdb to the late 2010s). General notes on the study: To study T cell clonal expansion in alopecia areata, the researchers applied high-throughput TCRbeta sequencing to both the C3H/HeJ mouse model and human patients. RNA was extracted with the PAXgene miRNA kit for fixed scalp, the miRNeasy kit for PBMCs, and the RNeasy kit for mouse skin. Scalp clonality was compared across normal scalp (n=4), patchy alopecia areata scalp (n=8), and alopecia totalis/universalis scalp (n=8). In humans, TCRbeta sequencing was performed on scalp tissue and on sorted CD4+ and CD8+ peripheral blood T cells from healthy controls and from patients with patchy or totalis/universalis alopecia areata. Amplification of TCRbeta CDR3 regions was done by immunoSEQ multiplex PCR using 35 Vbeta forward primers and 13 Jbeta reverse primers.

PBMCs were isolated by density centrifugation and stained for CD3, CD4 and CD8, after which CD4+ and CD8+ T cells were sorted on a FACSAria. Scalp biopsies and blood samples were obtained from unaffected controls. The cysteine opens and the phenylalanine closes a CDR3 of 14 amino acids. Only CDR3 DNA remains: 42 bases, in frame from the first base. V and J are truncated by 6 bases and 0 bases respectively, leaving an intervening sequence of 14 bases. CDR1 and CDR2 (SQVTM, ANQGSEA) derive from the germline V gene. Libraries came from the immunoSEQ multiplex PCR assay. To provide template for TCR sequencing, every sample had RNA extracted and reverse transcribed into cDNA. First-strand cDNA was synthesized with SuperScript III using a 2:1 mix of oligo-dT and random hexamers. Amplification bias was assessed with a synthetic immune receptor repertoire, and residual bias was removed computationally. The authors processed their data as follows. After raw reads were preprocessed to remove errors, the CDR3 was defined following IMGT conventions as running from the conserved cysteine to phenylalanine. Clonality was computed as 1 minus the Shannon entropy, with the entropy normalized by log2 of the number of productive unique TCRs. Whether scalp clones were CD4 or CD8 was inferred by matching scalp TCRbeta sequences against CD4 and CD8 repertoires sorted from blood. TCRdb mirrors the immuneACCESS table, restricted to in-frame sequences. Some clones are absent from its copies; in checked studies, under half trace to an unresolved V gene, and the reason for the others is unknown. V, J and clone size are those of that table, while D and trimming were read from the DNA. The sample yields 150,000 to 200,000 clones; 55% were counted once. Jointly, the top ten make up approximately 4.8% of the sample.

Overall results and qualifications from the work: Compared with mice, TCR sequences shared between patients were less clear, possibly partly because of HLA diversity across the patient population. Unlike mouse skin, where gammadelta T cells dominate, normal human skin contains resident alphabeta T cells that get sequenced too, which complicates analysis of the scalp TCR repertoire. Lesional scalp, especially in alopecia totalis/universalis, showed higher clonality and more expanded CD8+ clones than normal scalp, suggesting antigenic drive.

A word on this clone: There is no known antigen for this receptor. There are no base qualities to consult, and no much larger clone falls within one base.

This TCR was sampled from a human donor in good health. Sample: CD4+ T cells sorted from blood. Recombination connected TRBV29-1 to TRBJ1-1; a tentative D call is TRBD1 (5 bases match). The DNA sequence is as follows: TGCAGCGTCCATCGGGGGGTGATGAACACTGAAGCTTTCTTT. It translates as CSVHRGVMNTEAFF.